This T cell receptor beta chain was found in a study of identical twins (dated by TCRdb to the mid-2010s). Regarding the study in general: The study deep-sequenced TCR alpha and beta repertoires from monozygotic twins, unrelated adults of various ages and cord blood to test whether fetal clonotypes persist. Replicate twin experiments were performed at different times using different library preparation protocols to rule out contamination.

Here is what the overall study found, with its caveats: In monozygotic twins, recombination models systematically underestimated out-of-frame TCR alpha sharing, but the models matched the sharing seen between unrelated individuals. Abundant cord blood beta clonotypes had fewer insertions, young adult naive repertoires showed a similar but weaker trend, and memory repertoires showed no such trend. Because the same donors could not be followed over many years, conclusions were based on cross-sectional statistical analysis. Out-of-frame TCR alpha sequences shared between twins showed an excess of low generation-probability sequences compared with coincidental sharing between unrelated individuals. The excess sharing between twins in beta out-of-frame sequences was weaker because fewer shared sequences reduced the signal-to-noise ratio. Invariant T cells such as MAIT and iNKT could partly confound zero-insertion analyses, though diverse VJ usage argued against this for most clonotypes.

This clonotype was seen a few times. Its antigen is still unknown. No quality values exist for individual bases; no much larger clone is one base distant. Reading the germline V gene (reference sequence) gives CDR1 DFQATT and CDR2 SNEGSKA. The CDR3 contains 13 residues, cysteine and phenylalanine counted. Solely the CDR3 DNA is kept, with 39 bases framed from the first base. At the junction V is shortened by 2 bases and J by 4 bases, with 10 bases in between. The protocol used for the library was 5' RACE. Data came from an Illumina HiSeq 2000. Template switching added a universal primer binding site, and the final cDNA carried a unique molecular identifier that allowed TCR cDNA molecules to be counted accurately. Specific primers in the conserved constant-segment region were used to synthesize first-strand cDNA for the TCR alpha and beta chains. To control for contamination, every cDNA library carried two barcodes: a SMART-Mk sample barcode plus Illumina barcodes. TruSeq adapter sequences, together with Illumina sample barcodes, were added in two successive PCR steps. The Illumina HiSeq platform was used with custom primers to sequence TCR alpha and beta cDNA libraries. Per the original workflow: MiGEC processed the raw reads to extract unique molecular identifiers, while MiXCR was used to determine the CDR3 positions. Recombination models were inferred per individual with the repgenHMM and IGoR tools using an EM algorithm. Shared clonotype analysis was performed with the tcR package in R, normalizing sharing by the product of cloneset sizes. To study raw recombination without the effects of thymic and clonal selection, out-of-frame nonproductive sequences were analyzed. TCRdb took the public reads, trimmed them with fastp at Q25, ran MiXCR for clone calling and kept in-frame beta chains. CDR3 protein duplicates are merged, each entry listing the most common genes and DNA. The V and J calls shown here were made by TCRdb, not taken from the authors' results. Counted in this sample were some 1,700,000 distinct CDR3 sequences; roughly 35% of them appeared once. About 0.3% of the sample is taken by the ten largest.

All donors were healthy Caucasians. The V and J genes are TRBV20-1 and TRBJ2-3; the D gene is perhaps TRBD2, on 5 matching bases. This TCR was sampled from a newborn girl in good health. The specimen sequenced was cord blood. The sequenced DNA: TGCAGTGCTAGACTGGACTTTTCAGATACGCAGTATTTT. Its protein product is CSARLDFSDTQYF.